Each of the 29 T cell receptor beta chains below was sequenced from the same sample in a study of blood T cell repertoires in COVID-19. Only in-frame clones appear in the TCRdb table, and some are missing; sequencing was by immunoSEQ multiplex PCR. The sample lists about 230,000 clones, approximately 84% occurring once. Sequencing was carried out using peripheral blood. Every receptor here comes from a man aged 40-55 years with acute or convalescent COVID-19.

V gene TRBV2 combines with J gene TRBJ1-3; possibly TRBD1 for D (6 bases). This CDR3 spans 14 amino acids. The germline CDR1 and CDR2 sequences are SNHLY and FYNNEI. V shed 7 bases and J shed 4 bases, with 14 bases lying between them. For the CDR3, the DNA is TGTGCCAGCACCATAGACAGGTCCGGAAACACCATATATTTT. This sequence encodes CASTIDRSGNTIYF.

The CDR3 region has the DNA TGTGCCAGCAGCTTACCCTCCGACACTGAAGCTTTCTTT. It yields the protein CASSLPSDTEAFF. The rearrangement joins TRBV7-9 to TRBJ1-1; the D is unclear. Germline loops: CDR1 SEHNR, CDR2 FQNEAQ (reference sequence). With 2 bases removed from V and 3 bases from J, the gap between germline ends came to 7 bases. The CDR3 totals 13 residues.

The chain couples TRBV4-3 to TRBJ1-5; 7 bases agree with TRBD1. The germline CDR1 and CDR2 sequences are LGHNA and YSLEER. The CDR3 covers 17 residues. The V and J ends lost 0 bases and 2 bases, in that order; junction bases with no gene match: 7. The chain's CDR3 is CASSQDRGQTGNQPQHF. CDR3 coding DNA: TGCGCCAGCAGCCAAGATCGGGGACAGACGGGCAATCAGCCCCAGCATTTT.

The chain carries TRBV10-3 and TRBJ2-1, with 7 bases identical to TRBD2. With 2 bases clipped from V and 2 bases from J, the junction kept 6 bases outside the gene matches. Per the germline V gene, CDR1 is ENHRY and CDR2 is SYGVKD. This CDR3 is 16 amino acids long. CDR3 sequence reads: CAISERASGTYNEQFF. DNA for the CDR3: TGTGCCATCAGTGAGCGGGCTAGCGGAACCTACAATGAGCAGTTCTTC.

CDR3 in amino acids: CASRKDSGESQPQHF. In DNA form, the CDR3 reads TGTGCCAGCAGAAAAGATTCAGGGGAAAGTCAGCCCCAGCATTTT. This chain joins TRBV6-5 and TRBJ1-5; tentatively, D is TRBD1 (6 bases). CDR1 and CDR2 from the germline V gene are MNHEY and SVGAGI. Trimming left V 6 bases short and J 6 bases short, with 18 bases between. The CDR3 runs 15 residues.

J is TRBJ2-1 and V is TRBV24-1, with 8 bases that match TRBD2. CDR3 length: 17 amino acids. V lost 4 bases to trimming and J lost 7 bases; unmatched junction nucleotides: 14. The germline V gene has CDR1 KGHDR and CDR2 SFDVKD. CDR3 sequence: CATSDPVSGGGQNEQFF. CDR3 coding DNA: TGTGCCACCAGTGACCCGGTATCCGGGGGGGGCCAGAATGAGCAGTTCTTC.

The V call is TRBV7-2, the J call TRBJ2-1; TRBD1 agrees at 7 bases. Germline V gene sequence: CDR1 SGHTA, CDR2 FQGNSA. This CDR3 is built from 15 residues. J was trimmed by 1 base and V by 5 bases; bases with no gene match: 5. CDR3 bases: TGTGCCAGCAGCCAAACGGGACAGTCCTACAATGAGCAGTTCTTC. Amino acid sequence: CASSQTGQSYNEQFF.

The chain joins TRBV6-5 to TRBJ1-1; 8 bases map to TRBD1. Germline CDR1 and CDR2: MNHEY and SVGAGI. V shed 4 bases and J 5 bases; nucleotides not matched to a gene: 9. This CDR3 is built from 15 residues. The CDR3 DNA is TGTGCCAGCAGTTCCCGACAGGGGAGGGGTACTGAAGCTTTCTTT. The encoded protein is CASSSRQGRGTEAFF.

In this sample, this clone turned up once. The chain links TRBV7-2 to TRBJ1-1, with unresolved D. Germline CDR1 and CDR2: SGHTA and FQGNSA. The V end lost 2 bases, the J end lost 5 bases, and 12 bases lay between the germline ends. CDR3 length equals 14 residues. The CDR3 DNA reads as TGTGCCAGCAGCTTAATCGAGGGCAGAACTGAAGCTTTCTTT. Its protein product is CASSLIEGRTEAFF. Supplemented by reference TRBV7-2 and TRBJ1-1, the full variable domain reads GAGVSQSPSNKVTEKGKDVELRCDPISGHTALYWYRQSLGQGLEFLIYFQGNSAPDKSGLPSDRFSAERTGGSVSTLTIQRTQQEDSAVYLCASSLIEGRTEAFFGQGTRLTVV.

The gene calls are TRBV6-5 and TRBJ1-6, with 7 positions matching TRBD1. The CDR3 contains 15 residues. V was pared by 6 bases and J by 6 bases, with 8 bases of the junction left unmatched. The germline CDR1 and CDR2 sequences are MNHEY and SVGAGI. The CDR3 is CASRAPGQRNSPLHF. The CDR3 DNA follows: TGTGCCAGCAGAGCACCGGGACAGCGTAATTCACCCCTCCACTTT.

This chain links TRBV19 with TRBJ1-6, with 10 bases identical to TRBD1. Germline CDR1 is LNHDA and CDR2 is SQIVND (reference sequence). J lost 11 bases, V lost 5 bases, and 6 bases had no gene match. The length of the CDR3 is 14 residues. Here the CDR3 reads CASSSRQGATPLHF. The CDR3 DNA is TGTGCCAGTAGTTCTCGACAGGGGGCTACACCCCTCCACTTT.

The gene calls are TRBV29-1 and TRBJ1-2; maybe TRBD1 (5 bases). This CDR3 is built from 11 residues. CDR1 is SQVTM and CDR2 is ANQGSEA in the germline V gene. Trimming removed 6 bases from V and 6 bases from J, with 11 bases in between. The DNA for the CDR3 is TGCAGCGTGACCCTAGGGGATGGCTACACCTTC. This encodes CSVTLGDGYTF.

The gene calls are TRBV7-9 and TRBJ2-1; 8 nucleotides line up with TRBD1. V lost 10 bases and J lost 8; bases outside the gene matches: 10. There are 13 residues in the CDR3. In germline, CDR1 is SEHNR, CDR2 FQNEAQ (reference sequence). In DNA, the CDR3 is TGTGCCACAGGGGGCGTTAGGAGCGATGAGCAGTTCTTC. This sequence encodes CATGGVRSDEQFF.

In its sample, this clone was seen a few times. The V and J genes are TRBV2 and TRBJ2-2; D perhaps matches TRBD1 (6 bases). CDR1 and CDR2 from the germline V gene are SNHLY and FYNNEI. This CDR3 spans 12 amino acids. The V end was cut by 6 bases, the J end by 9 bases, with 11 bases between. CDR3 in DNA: TGTGCCAGCAGCATTCAGGGGTGGGAGCTGTTTTTT. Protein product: CASSIQGWELFF.

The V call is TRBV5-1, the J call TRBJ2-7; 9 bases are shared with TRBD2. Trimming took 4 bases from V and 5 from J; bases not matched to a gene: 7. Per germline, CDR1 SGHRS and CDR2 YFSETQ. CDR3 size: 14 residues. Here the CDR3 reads CASSLSAGGNEQYF. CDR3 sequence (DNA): TGCGCCAGCAGCCTTTCCGCGGGGGGGAACGAGCAGTACTTC.

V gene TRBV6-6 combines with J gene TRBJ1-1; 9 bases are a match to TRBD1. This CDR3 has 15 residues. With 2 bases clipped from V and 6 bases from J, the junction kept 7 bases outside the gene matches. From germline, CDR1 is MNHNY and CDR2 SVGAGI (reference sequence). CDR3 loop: CASSYRTGALSEAFF. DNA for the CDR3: TGTGCCAGCAGTTACCGGACAGGGGCTTTGTCTGAAGCTTTCTTT.

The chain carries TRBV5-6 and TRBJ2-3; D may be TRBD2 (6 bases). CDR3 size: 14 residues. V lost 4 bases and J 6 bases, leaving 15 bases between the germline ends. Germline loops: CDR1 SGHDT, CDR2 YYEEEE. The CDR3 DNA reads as TGTGCCAGCAGCCAGACTAGTTCTGGGGATACGCAGTATTTT. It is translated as CASSQTSSGDTQYF.

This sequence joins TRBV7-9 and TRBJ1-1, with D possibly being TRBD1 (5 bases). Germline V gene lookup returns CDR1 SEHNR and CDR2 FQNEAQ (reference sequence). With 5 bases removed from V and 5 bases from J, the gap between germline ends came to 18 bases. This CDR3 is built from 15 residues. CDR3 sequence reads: CASSPGWGGGTEAFF. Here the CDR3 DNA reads TGTGCCAGCAGCCCCGGGTGGGGCGGTGGAACTGAAGCTTTCTTT.

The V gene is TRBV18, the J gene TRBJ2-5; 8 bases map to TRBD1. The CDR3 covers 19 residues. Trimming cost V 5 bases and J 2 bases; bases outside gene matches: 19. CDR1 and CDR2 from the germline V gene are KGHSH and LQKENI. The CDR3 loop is CASSNRTPGLGTGQETQYF. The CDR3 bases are TGTGCCAGCTCAAATAGGACACCCGGCCTAGGGACAGGTCAAGAGACCCAGTACTTC.

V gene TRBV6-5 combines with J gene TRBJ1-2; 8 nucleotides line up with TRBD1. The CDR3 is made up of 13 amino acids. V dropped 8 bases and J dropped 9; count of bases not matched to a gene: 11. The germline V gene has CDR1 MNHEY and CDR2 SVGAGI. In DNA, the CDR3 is TGTGCCAGCCAAGAGGACAGGGAGGGGAGCTACACCTTC. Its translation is CASQEDREGSYTF.

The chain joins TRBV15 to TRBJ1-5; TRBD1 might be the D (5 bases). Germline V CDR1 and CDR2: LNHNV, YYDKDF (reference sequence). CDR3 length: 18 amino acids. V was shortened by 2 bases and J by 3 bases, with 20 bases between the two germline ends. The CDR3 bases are TGTGCCACCAGCAGACACGTATCGGGGGGGGATTTCAATCAGCCCCAGCATTTT. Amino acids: CATSRHVSGGDFNQPQHF.

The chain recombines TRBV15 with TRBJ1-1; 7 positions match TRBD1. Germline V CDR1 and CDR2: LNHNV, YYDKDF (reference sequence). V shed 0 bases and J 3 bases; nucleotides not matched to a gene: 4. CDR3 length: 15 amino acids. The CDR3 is CATSRERQGDTEAFF. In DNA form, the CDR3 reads TGTGCCACCAGCAGAGAAAGACAGGGAGACACTGAAGCTTTCTTT.

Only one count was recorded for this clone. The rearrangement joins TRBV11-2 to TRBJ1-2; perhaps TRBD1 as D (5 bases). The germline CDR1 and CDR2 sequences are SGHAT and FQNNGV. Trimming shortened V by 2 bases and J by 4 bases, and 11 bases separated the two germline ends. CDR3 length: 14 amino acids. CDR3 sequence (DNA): TGTGCCAGCAGCTTAATGCCACAGGCCTATGGCTACACCTTC. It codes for CASSLMPQAYGYTF. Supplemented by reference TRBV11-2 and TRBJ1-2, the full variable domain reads EAGVAQSPRYKIIEKRQSVAFWCNPISGHATLYWYQQILGQGPKLLIQFQNNGVVDDSQLPKDRFSAERLKGVDSTLKIQPAKLEDSAVYLCASSLMPQAYGYTFGSGTRLTVV.

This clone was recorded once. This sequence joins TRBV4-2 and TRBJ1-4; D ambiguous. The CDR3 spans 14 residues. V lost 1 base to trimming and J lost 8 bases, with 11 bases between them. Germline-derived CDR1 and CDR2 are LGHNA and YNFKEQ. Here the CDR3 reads CASSQVSGEEKLFF. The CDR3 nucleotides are TGTGCCAGCAGCCAAGTCTCTGGGGAGGAAAAACTGTTTTTT.

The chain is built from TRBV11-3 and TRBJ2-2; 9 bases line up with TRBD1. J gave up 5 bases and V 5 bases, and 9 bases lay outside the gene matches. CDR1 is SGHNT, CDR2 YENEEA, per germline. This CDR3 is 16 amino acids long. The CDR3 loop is CASSPTRGQGTGELFF. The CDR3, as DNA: TGTGCCAGCAGCCCAACCCGGGGACAGGGTACCGGGGAGCTGTTTTTT.

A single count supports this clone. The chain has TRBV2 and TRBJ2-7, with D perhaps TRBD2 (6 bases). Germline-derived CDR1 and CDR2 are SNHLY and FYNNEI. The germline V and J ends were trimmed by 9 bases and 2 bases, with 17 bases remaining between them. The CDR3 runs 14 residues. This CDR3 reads CASSPGGETYEQYF. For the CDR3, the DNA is TGTGCCAGTTCTCCTGGCGGGGAAACCTACGAGCAGTACTTC.

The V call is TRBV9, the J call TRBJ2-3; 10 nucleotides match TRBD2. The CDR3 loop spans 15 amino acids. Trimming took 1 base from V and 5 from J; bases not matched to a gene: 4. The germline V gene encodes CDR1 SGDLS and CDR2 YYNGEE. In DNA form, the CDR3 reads TGTGCCAGCAGCGTACTAGCGGGGGCCGTAGATACGCAGTATTTT. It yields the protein CASSVLAGAVDTQYF.

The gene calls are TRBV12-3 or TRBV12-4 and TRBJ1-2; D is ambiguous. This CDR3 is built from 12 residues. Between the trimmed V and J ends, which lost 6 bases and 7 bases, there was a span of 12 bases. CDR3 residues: CASRQREGGYTF. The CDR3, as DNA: TGTGCCAGCAGACAGCGGGAGGGTGGCTACACCTTC.

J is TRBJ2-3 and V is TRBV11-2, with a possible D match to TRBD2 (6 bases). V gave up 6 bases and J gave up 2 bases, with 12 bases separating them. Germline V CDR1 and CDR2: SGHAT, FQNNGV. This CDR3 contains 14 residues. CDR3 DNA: TGTGCCAGCAGTTTGGGACTCAACACAGATACGCAGTATTTT. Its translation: CASSLGLNTDTQYF.